Listed below are T cell receptor beta chains from one sample, sequenced in a study of T cells in Graves' hyperthyroidism and ophthalmopathy. TCRdb called the multiplex PCR reads again in MiXCR, with one record for every CDR3 protein. Among some 580,000 distinct CDR3 sequences, roughly a sixth were seen once, and the ten largest hold less than 3.5%. The specimen was blood. The receptors were sampled from a middle-aged woman with Graves' ophthalmopathy. Each CDR3 is given with its conserved first and last residue. D genes are given only for firm matches. Only part of the rows carry a size: once, few, many, or a class if the clone is expanded.

size	D	V	J	DNA	CDR3
few	TRBD2	TRBV27	TRBJ2-1	TGTGCCAGCAGTTCCGTTATTGCGGGGGACGGAGGGAATGAGCAGTTCTTC	CASSSVIAGDGGNEQFF
many	TRBD1	TRBV30	TRBJ1-4	TGTGCCTGGAGTGGGACAGGGGGCGAAAAACTGTTTTTT	CAWSGTGGEKLFF
many	TRBD2	TRBV6-6	TRBJ2-1	TGTGCCAGCAGTTACTCGATAGTTCTAGCGGGAGGGCCTCAGACCAATGAGCAGTTCTTC	CASSYSIVLAGGPQTNEQFF
many	TRBD1	TRBV20-1	TRBJ2-7	TGCAGTGCTGCTTCCGGGACAGGGGGCGGGGAGCAGTACTTC	CSAASGTGGGEQYF
few	.	TRBV7-2	TRBJ2-5	TGTGCCAGCAGCTTTGGGGCGTGGGGGGCGGAGACCCAGTACTTC	CASSFGAWGAETQYF
.	TRBD1	TRBV6-2/TRBV6-3	TRBJ1-2	TGTGCCACCGCACTGACAGAGACAGGGCTGGCTTTTCACTATGGCTACACCTTC	CATALTETGLAFHYGYTF
many	.	TRBV7-2	TRBJ2-1	TGTGCCAGCAGCTTAGAAGGGGGGGGGCATCATGAGCAGTTCTTC	CASSLEGGGHHEQFF
.	.	TRBV9	TRBJ2-7	TGTGCCAGCAGCGTAGGGGGGCAGACTGCCTCCGAGCAGTACTTC	CASSVGGQTASEQYF
many	TRBD2	TRBV20-1	TRBJ2-2	TGCAGTGCTAGCTCAGCGGGGGGGCCGGGCACCGGGGAGCTGTTTTTT	CSASSAGGPGTGELFF
.	TRBD1	TRBV11-1	TRBJ2-1	TGTGCCAGCAGCTCCATTCAGGGGGCCTACGGGAATGAGCAGTTCTTC	CASSSIQGAYGNEQFF